Sequencing of this T cell receptor beta chain was carried out in a study of blood T cell repertoires in COVID-19 (dated by TCRdb to the early 2020s). At the level of the whole study: Collaborator samples came from the United States, Italy and Spain and covered acute and convalescent phases of COVID-19. The material from the prospective study consisted of cDNA or gDNA derived from T cells, B-cell-depleted T cells, or PBMCs. Subjects who had been exposed to COVID-19, were actively infected with it, or had recovered from it provided the deeply sampled blood TCRbeta repertoires that made up the dataset. The repertoires were released in a freely available public database intended as a resource for research on the immune response to SARS-CoV-2. Samples were obtained from the ongoing ImmuneRACE study (first 160 participants) and from over 1,000 subjects provided by 6 global collaborators. Sample metadata almost always included a de-identified subject ID, COVID-19 status, age in years and sex. Where available, HLA class I and class II types were obtained from metadata supplied by the sample provider rather than from assay-based typing.

With regard to this clone: What antigen it recognizes has not been identified. Nothing much larger sits one base from this clone, and base qualities are not available.

What the authors observed across the whole study: Clinical and demographic metadata were provided uncurated, with the amount varying by source and participant.

Enrolling through a virtual design, the prospective study's participants ranged in age from roughly 18 to 100 years and lived across 24 United States geographic areas. In the prospective study, cohorts were assigned on the basis of participant-reported clinical history obtained from a screening survey and a study questionnaire. ImmuneRACE Cohort 3 recovered participants were defined by two consecutive negative NP/OP PCR tests, healthcare professional clearance, or symptom resolution. Each participant in the prospective study had whole blood, serum and a nasopharyngeal or oropharyngeal swab collected by mobile phlebotomists. Over a roughly 2-month period, participants in the prospective study had the option of providing additional blood draws and questionnaires. Before DNA extraction, prospective study blood samples were shipped either frozen or at room temperature. TCRbeta CDR3 regions were amplified from genomic DNA by means of the immunoSEQ Assay, a bias-controlled multiplex PCR. Turning to the authors' computational methods: The number of nucleated cells in each sample was estimated by amplification of reference gene primers within the assay. Sequence reads were collapsed and filtered to measure the absolute abundance of every unique TCRbeta CDR3 rearrangement. For each sample, productive Simpson clonality was calculated as the square root of Simpson's diversity index over productive rearrangements. Entries here come from immuneACCESS through TCRdb and include only in-frame sequences with V and J called. Some clones fail to appear in such tables; in the studies checked, an unresolved V gene covers under half of the shortfall, and the cause of the remainder is unknown. V and J calls and clone size are those listed in that table; D and trimming were worked out from the DNA. The sample table holds 170,000 or so clones, of which roughly 80% were seen once. 15% to 20% of the sample is held by the ten biggest clonotypes.

Sequenced material: PBMCs or T cells enriched from blood (not recorded which). The TCR originated in a woman in her forties or fifties who had recovered from COVID-19.

The DNA sequence is as follows: TGTGCCAGCAGTTTATGGGAGACACGCAATGAGCAGTTCTTC. Translation gives CASSLWETRNEQFF. The rearranged segments are TRBV27 and TRBJ2-1; matching of 5 bases hints at TRBD2 as the D gene. Including the terminal cysteine and phenylalanine, the CDR3 comprises 14 residues. CDR3 DNA is the only sequence kept; it has 42 bases, read in frame from the first base. The germline V gene (reference sequence) specifies MNHEY as CDR1 and SMNVEV as CDR2. V loses 1 base of germline sequence and J loses 6 bases, and the interval between the two ends is 10 bases.